The T cell receptor beta chain under discussion was sequenced for a study of T-cell reconstitution after alpha-beta-depleted transplantation in children. As concerns this clonotype: Its matching antigen is unknown.

CDR1 is MNHNS, CDR2 SASEGT, per germline. V dropped 7 bases and J dropped 1; count of bases not matched to a gene: 7. There are 16 residues in the CDR3. General observations from the study: A year had passed since transplant, and T-cell counts and diversity by then came mostly from newly produced T cells. Recipient T cells and thymic progenitors that survived gave rise to the high TCRbeta diversity observed at day 60 in some patients. Alpha-beta T cells present about two months after transplant were reported to originate from several hundred expanded graft clones.

The TCRbeta library was prepared with unique molecular identifiers. TCRdb independently ran MiXCR on the PCR reads; one entry per CDR3 protein. Among under 850,000 distinct CDR3 sequences listed, 13% were seen once. This TCR was sampled from a girl aged 2-15 years with congenital amegakaryocytic thrombocytopenia, due to receive a stem cell transplant. The sequencing here drew on PBMCs, taken before TCRalphabeta/CD19-depleted stem cell transplant. The J gene is TRBJ2-5, the V gene TRBV6-1; 12 nucleotides align to TRBD2. DNA for the CDR3: TGTGCCAGCAAACCTAGCGGGAGGGGGGCCCAAGAGACCCAGTACTTC. This encodes CASKPSGRGAQETQYF.